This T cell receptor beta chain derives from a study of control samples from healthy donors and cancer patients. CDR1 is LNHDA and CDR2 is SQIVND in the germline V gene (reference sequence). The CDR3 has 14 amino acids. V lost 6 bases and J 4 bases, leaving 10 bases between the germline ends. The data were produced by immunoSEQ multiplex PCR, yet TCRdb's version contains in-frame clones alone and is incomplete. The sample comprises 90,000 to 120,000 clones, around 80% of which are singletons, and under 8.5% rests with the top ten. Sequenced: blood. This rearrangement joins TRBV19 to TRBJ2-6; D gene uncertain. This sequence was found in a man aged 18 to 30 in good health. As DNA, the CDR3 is TGTGCCAGTAGCACTGCCTTAGGGGCCAACGTCCTGACTTTC. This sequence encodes CASSTALGANVLTF.